These 10 T cell receptor beta chains were sequenced from one sample in a study of CD4 T cells in relation to SARS-CoV-2 and coronaviruses (dated by TCRdb to the early 2020s). CD4+ T cells from unexposed donors were collected before the COVID-19 pandemic (2011-2018). Following 10 days of culture, the EasySep CD4+ T cell isolation kit was used to isolate CD4+ T cells. Libraries were made using the immunoSEQ multiplex PCR assay. The source is immuneACCESS, and TCRdb retained only in-frame sequences with V and J called. Part of the clones is not carried over; for the studies checked, unresolved V genes explain less than half of this, and the remainder is unexplained. This sample is represented by some 26,000 clones; around 79% of them were singletons. The ten largest clonotypes hold around 18% of the sample. No cognate antigen is known for these TCRs. Sequenced input: CD4+ T cells from PBMCs, cultured in vitro. These receptors originate from a human donor in good health.

This sequence joins TRBV11-2 and TRBJ2-2, with D uncertain. Between the trimmed V and J ends, which lost 5 bases and 0 bases, there was a span of 7 bases. The length of the CDR3 is 14 residues. In germline, CDR1 is SGHAT, CDR2 FQNNGV. CDR3 sequence reads: CASSLNANTGELFF. In nucleotides, the CDR3 is TGTGCCAGCAGCCTTAACGCGAACACCGGGGAGCTGTTTTTT.

The CDR3 coding sequence is TGCGCCAGCAGACAAACTAGCGACTCCTACGAGCAGTACTTC. It encodes CASRQTSDSYEQYF. This sequence joins TRBV5-1 and TRBJ2-7; 7 bases match TRBD2. Germline V gene sequence: CDR1 SGHRS, CDR2 YFSETQ. The CDR3 sequence is 14 residues long. Trimming cost V 5 bases and J 0 bases; bases outside gene matches: 5.

The chain employs TRBV19 and TRBJ2-2, with TRBD1 as a possible D gene (6 bases). The CDR3 covers 14 residues. Trimming took 0 bases from V and 6 from J, leaving 8 bases between them. The germline V gene has CDR1 LNHDA and CDR2 SQIVND (reference sequence). CDR3 in amino acids: CASSIDRGAGELFF. The CDR3 DNA sequence: TGTGCCAGTAGTATAGACAGGGGCGCCGGGGAGCTGTTTTTT.

This clone was seen only a few times. The DNA of the CDR3 is TGTGCCAGCGGTCAAGATAGCAATCAGCCCCAGCATTTT. It yields the protein CASGQDSNQPQHF. The chain uses TRBV2 and TRBJ1-5; no definite D call. The CDR3 contains 13 residues. Germline-derived CDR1 and CDR2 are SNHLY and FYNNEI. With 8 bases removed from V and 0 bases from J, the gap between germline ends came to 8 bases.

The chain is built from TRBV19 and TRBJ2-5; 7 bases are shared with TRBD1. Looked up from germline, CDR1 is LNHDA and CDR2 is SQIVND (reference sequence). Germline trimming cut 4 bases from V and 10 bases from J; bases unmatched to any gene: 9. The CDR3 is made up of 13 amino acids. CDR3 amino acids: CASSKRDSLDQYF. In nucleotides, the CDR3 is TGTGCCAGTAGTAAACGGGACAGCCTTGACCAGTACTTC. The whole variable domain, remainder taken from reference TRBV19 and TRBJ2-5, is DGGITQSPKYLFRKEGQNVTLSCEQNLNHDAMYWYRQDPGQGLRLIYYSQIVNDFQKGDIAEGYSVSREKKESFPLTVTSAQKNPTAFYLCASSKRDSLDQYFGPGTRLLVL.

The chain is built from TRBV2 and TRBJ1-4; unclear D gene. V gave up 8 bases and J gave up 8 bases, with 12 bases separating them. There are 12 residues in the CDR3. Germline CDR1 and CDR2: SNHLY and FYNNEI. This chain's CDR3 is CASRAGGEKLFF. The CDR3, as DNA: TGTGCCAGCCGCGCCGGTGGAGAAAAACTGTTTTTT.

The chain combines TRBV30 with TRBJ1-6; no clear D gene. This CDR3 is 13 amino acids long. V was pared by 2 bases and J by 10 bases, with 12 bases between. Germline-derived CDR1 and CDR2 are GTSNPN and SVGIG (reference sequence). CDR3 loop: CAWSSLRRSPLHF. The CDR3 nucleotides are TGTGCCTGGAGTAGCTTACGTAGATCACCCCTCCACTTT.

The chain uses TRBV19 and TRBJ2-3; 7 positions match TRBD2. The CDR3 spans 15 residues. The V segment lost 6 bases and the J segment 6 bases; nucleotides outside the gene matches: 12. Germline-derived CDR1 and CDR2 are LNHDA and SQIVND (reference sequence). The CDR3 nucleotides read TGTGCCAGTAGCGGAGAGGGGAGGGGTTTGGATACGCAGTATTTT. This gives the protein CASSGEGRGLDTQYF.

V usage is TRBV5-1 and J usage is TRBJ2-1; 9 positions agree with TRBD1. Trimming removed 0 bases from V and 5 bases from J; junction bases left unmatched: 0. The CDR3 totals 14 residues. CDR1 is SGHRS and CDR2 is YFSETQ in the germline V gene. CDR3 sequence reads: CASSLGTGDNEQFF. The CDR3 nucleotides are TGCGCCAGCAGCTTGGGGACAGGGGACAATGAGCAGTTCTTC.

This clone has just a few counts. The genes are TRBV4-1 and TRBJ1-5, with TRBD1 as a possible D gene (5 bases). CDR1 MGHRA and CDR2 YSYEKL come from the germline V gene. The CDR3 is made up of 18 amino acids. V was shortened by 0 bases and J by 0 bases, with 15 bases between the two germline ends. Here the CDR3 DNA reads TGCGCCAGCAGCCAAGATCCTCCGGGACTTCATAGCAATCAGCCCCAGCATTTT. It codes for CASSQDPPGLHSNQPQHF.